One and the same sample provided the 8 T cell receptor beta chains below, sequenced in a study of regulatory T cells in long-lasting Graves disease. Regarding time point: newly diagnosed GD, antithyroid drugs for less than 3 months. Isolated PBMC RNA provided the starting material for the TCR library. Construction of the TCR beta libraries employed iRepertoire HTBI primers in conjunction with Arm-PCR of CDR3 regions. TCRdb reanalysed the multiplex PCR reads using MiXCR and keeps one entry per CDR3 protein. The sample has a few hundred thousand distinct CDR3 sequences, about 15% seen once; the top ten hold approximately 17%. These same records also appear under a second study, on T cells in Graves' hyperthyroidism and ophthalmopathy.

The sample consisted of peripheral blood mononuclear cells (PBMCs), taken at new diagnosis, from a patient treated with antithyroid drugs. These receptors were obtained from a woman in her 50s with Graves disease.

This clonotype was found many times. This rearrangement joins TRBV20-1 to TRBJ2-5, with 10 positions matching TRBD2. The CDR3 totals 19 residues. V dropped 1 base and J dropped 5; count of bases not matched to a gene: 19. Germline lookup yields CDR1 DFQATT and CDR2 SNEGSKA (reference sequence). The CDR3 region has the DNA TGCAGTGCTAGAGTCGTACTACTAGCGGGAACTACACCTAGGGAGACCCAGTACTTC. Translating it yields CSARVVLLAGTTPRETQYF.

This clonotype was observed at least ten times. This chain joins TRBV24-1 and TRBJ2-7; 7 bases agree with TRBD1. From germline, CDR1 is KGHDR and CDR2 SFDVKD. The junction had 4 bases not matched to a gene; V was cut back by 2 bases and J by 1 base. The CDR3 runs to 15 residues. This chain's CDR3 is CATSDWTGGSYEQYF. The CDR3 nucleotides read TGTGCCACCAGTGATTGGACAGGTGGATCCTACGAGCAGTACTTC.

This chain joins TRBV5-6 and TRBJ2-1; D is possibly TRBD2 (8 bases). The CDR3 covers 15 residues. Trimming stripped 4 bases from V and 8 bases from J, with 19 bases between. Germline V gene data show CDR1 as SGHDT and CDR2 as YYEEEE. The CDR3 loop is CASSDGTAGVYEQFF. The DNA for the CDR3 is TGTGCCAGCAGCGATGGGACAGCGGGAGTCTATGAGCAGTTCTTC.

This clonotype was seen repeatedly, ten times or more. This chain links TRBV5-6 with TRBJ2-1, with TRBD2 identical over 7 bases. There are 15 residues in the CDR3. The V gene end was trimmed by 4 bases and the J gene end by 5 bases; junction bases not matched to a gene: 9. Germline V gene sequence: CDR1 SGHDT, CDR2 YYEEEE. CDR3 bases: TGTGCCAGCAGCCCTACCGTGGGGGGGAACAATGAGCAGTTCTTC. This encodes CASSPTVGGNNEQFF.

This sequence joins TRBV24-1 and TRBJ1-2, with a tentative D call TRBD1 (6 bases). Germline CDR1 KGHDR, CDR2 SFDVKD. CDR3 length: 16 amino acids. Trimming left V 4 bases short and J 1 base short, with 15 bases between. CDR3 protein: CATSERTGSGNYGYTF. Here the CDR3 DNA reads TGTGCCACCAGTGAAAGAACAGGGTCGGGTAACTATGGCTACACCTTC.

The V and J genes are TRBV29-1 and TRBJ1-2; D remains unclear. This CDR3 is built from 13 residues. Germline V gene sequence: CDR1 SQVTM, CDR2 ANQGSEA. V was clipped by 6 bases and J by 0 bases, with 11 bases between them. The CDR3 DNA reads as TGCAGCGTCGAGGACGGATCTAACTATGGCTACACCTTC. Protein sequence: CSVEDGSNYGYTF.

V usage is TRBV3-1 and J usage is TRBJ2-2; TRBD2 matches 12 bases. The CDR3 has 17 amino acids. Germline V gene data show CDR1 as LGHDT and CDR2 as YNNKEL (reference sequence). V gave up 1 base and J gave up 5 bases; unmatched junction bases: 5. This CDR3 is CASSQVQLAGGTGELFF. As DNA, the CDR3 is TGTGCCAGCAGCCAAGTACAACTAGCGGGAGGTACCGGGGAGCTGTTTTTT.

This clonotype was found a few times. The chain couples TRBV2 to TRBJ2-7; no reliable D call. The CDR3 length is 12 residues. Germline V gives CDR1 SNHLY, CDR2 FYNNEI. Trimming pared 7 bases from V and 1 base from J, leaving 8 bases between. CDR3 sequence (DNA): TGTGCCAGCACGCCGGGTTCCTACGAGCAGTACTTC. Translation: CASTPGSYEQYF.